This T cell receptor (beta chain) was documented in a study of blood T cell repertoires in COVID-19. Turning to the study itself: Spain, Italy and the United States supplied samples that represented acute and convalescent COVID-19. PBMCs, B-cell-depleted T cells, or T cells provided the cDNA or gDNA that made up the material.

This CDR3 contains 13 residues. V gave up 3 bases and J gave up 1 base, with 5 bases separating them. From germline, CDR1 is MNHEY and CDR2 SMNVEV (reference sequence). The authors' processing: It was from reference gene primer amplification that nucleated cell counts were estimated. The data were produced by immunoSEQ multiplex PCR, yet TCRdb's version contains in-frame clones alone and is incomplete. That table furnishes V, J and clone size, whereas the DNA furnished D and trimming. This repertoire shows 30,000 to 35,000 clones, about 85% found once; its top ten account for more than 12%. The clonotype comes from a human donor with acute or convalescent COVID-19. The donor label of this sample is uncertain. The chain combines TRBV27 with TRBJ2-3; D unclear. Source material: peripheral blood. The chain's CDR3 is CASSFQGTDTQYF. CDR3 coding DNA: TGTGCCAGCAGTTTTCAGGGCACAGATACGCAGTATTTT.